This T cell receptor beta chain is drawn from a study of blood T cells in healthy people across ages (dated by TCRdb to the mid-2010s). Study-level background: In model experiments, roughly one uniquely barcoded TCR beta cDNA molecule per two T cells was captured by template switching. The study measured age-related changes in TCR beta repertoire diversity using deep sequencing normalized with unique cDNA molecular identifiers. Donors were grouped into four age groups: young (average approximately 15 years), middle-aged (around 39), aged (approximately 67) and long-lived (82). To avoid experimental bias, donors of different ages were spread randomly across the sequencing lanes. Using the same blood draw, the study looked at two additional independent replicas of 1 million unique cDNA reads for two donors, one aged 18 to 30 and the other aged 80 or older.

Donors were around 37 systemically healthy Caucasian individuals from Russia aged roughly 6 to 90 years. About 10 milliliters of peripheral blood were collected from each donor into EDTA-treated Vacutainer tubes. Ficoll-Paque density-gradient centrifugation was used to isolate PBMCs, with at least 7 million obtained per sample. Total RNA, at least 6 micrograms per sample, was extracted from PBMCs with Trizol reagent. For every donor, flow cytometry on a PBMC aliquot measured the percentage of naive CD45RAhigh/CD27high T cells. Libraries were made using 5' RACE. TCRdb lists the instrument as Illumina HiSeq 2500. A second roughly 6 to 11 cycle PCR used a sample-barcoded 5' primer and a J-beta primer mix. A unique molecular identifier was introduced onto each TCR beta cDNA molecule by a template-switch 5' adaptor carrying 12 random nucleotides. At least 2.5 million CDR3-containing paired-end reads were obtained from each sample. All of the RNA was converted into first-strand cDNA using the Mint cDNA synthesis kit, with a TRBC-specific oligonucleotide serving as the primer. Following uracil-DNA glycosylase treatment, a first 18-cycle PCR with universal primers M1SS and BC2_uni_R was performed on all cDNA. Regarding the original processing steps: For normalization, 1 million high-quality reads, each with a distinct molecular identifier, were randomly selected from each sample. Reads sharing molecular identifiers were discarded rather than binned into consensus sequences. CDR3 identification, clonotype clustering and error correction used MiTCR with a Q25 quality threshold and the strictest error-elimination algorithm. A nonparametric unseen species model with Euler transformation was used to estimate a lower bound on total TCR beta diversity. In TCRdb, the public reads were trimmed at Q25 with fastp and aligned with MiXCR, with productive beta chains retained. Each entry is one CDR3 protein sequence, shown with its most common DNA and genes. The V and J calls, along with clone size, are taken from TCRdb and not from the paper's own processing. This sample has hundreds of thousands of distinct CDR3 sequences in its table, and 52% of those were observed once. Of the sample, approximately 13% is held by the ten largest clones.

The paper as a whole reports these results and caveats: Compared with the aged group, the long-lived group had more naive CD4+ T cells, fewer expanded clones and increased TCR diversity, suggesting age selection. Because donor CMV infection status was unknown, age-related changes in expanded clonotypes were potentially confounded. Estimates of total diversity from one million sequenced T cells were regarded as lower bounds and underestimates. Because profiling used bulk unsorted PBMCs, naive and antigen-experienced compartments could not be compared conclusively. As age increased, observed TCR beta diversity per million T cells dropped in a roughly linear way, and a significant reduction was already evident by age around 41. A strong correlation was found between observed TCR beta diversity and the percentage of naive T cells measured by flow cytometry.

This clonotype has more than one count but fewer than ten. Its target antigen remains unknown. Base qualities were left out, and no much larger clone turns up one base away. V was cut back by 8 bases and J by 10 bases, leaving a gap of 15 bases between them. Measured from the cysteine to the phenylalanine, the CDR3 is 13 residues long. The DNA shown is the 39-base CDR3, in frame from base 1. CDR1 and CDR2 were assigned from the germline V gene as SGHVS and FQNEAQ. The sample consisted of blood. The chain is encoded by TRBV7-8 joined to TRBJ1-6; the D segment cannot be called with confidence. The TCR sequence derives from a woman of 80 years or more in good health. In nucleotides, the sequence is TGTGCCAGCCGCGTGTGGCAAGACTCACCCCTCCACTTT. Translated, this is CASRVWQDSPLHF. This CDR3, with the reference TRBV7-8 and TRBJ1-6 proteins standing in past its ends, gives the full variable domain GAGVSQSPRYKVAKRGQDVALRCDPISGHVSLFWYQQALGQGPEFLTYFQNEAQLDKSGLPSDRFFAERPEGSVSTLKIQRTQQEDSAVYLCASRVWQDSPLHFGNGTRLTVT.